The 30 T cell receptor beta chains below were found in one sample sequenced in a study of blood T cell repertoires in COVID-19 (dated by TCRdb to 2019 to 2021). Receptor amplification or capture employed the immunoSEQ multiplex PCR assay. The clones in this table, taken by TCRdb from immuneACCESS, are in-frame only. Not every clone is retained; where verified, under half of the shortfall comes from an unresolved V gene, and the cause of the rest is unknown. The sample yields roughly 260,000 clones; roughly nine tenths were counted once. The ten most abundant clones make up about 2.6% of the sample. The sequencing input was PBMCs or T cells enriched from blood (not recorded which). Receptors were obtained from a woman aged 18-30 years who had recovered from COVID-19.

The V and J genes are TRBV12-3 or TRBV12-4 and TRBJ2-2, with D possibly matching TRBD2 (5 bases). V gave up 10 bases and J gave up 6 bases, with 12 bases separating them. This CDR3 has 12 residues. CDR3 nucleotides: TGTGCCAAACGACGAGGGTCCGGGGAGCTGTTTTTT. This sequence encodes CAKRRGSGELFF.

CDR3 bases: TGTGCCAGCAGTCTGCTAGGAGCCCCTGCCCCCGAGCAGTACTTC. This translates into CASSLLGAPAPEQYF. This chain links TRBV28 with TRBJ2-7; D is unresolved. Germline V gene data show CDR1 as MDHEN and CDR2 as SYDVKM. The CDR3 consists of 15 residues. V shed 5 bases and J shed 6 bases, with 20 bases lying between them.

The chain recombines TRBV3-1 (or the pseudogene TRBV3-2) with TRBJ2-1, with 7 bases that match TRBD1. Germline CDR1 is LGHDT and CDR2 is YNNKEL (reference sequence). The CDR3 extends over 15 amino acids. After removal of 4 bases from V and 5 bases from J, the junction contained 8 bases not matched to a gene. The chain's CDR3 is CASSPSGQMNNEQFF. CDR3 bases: TGTGCCAGCAGCCCCTCGGGACAGATGAACAATGAGCAGTTCTTC.

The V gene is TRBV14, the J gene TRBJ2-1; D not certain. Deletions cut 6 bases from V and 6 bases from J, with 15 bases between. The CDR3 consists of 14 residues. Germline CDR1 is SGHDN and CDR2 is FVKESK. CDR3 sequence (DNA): TGTGCCAGCAGATATAGTTCGAGCGTCAATGAGCAGTTCTTC. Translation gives CASRYSSSVNEQFF.

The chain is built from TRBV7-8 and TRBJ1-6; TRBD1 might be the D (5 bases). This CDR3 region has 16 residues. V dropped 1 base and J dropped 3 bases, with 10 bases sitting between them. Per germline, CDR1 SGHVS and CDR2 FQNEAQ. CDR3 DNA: TGTGCCAGCAGCTTAGTCACCAGGGTCTATAATTCACCCCTCCACTTT. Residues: CASSLVTRVYNSPLHF. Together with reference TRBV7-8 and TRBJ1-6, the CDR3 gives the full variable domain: GAGVSQSPRYKVAKRGQDVALRCDPISGHVSLFWYQQALGQGPEFLTYFQNEAQLDKSGLPSDRFFAERPEGSVSTLKIQRTQQEDSAVYLCASSLVTRVYNSPLHFGNGTRLTVT.

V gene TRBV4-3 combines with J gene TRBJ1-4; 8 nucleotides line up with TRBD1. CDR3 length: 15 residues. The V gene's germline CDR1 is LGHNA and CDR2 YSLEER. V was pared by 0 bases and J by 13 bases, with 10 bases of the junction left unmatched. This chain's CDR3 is CASSQDHSGGRGLFF. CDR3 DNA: TGCGCCAGCAGCCAAGATCACTCAGGGGGCAGGGGACTGTTTTTT.

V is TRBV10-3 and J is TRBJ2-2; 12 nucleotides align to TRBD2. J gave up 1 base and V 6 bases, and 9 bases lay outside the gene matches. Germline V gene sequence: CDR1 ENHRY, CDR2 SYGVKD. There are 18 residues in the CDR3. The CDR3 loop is CAIRARLAGEVNTGELFF. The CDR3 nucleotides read TGTGCCATCAGGGCGCGACTAGCGGGAGAGGTGAACACCGGGGAGCTGTTTTTT.

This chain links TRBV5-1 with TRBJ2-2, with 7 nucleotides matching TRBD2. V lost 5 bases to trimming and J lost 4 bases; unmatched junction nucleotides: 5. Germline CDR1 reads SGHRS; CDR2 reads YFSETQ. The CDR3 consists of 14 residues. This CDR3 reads CASRTSSSTGELFF. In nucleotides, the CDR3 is TGCGCCAGCAGGACTAGCTCGTCCACCGGGGAGCTGTTTTTT. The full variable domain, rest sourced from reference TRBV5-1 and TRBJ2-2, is KAGVTQTPRYLIKTRGQQVTLSCSPISGHRSVSWYQQTPGQGLQFLFEYFSETQRNKGNFPGRFSGRQFSNSRSEMNVSTLELGDSALYLCASRTSSSTGELFFGEGSRLTVL.

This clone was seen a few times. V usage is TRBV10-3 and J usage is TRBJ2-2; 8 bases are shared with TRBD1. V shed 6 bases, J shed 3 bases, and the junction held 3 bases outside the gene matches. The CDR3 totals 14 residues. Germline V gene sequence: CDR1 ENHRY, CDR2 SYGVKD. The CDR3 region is CAIRPTGDTGELFF. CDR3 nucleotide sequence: TGTGCCATCAGACCGACAGGGGACACCGGGGAGCTGTTTTTT.

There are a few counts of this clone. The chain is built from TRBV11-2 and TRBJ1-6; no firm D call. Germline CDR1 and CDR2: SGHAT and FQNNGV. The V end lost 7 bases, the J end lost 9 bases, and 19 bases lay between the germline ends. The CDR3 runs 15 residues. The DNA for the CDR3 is TGTGCCAGCAACCCTACGGGAGGGAACGGTTCACCCCTCCACTTT. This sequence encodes CASNPTGGNGSPLHF.

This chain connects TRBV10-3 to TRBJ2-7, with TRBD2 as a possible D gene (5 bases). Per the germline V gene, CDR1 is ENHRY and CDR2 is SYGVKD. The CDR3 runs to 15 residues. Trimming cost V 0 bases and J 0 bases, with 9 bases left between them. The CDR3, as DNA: TGTGCCATCAGTGAGTCGGACCGGGGCTCCTACGAGCAGTACTTC. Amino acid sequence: CAISESDRGSYEQYF.

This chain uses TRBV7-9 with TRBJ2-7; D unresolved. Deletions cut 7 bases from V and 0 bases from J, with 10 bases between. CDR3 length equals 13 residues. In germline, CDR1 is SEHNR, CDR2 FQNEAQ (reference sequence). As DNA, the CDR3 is TGTGCCAGCACTCACAGACACTCCTACGAGCAGTACTTC. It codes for CASTHRHSYEQYF. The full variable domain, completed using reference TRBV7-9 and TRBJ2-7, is DTGVSQNPRHKITKRGQNVTFRCDPISEHNRLYWYRQTLGQGPEFLTYFQNEAQLEKSRLLSDRFSAERPKGSFSTLEIQRTEQGDSAMYLCASTHRHSYEQYFGPGTRLTVT.

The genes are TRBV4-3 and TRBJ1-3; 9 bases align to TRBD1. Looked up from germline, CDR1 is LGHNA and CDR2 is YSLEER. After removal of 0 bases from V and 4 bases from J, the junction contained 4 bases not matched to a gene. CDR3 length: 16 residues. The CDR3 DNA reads TGCGCCAGCAGCCAAGACCGACAGGGGGGAGGAAACACCATATATTTT. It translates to CASSQDRQGGGNTIYF.

The CDR3 DNA follows: TGTGCCAGTAGTATAGTATGGACTCGGTTCACAAGCCAGAACACTGAAGCTTTCTTT. This translates into CASSIVWTRFTSQNTEAFF. This chain uses TRBV19 with TRBJ1-1; the D is unclear. Germline CDR1 LNHDA, CDR2 SQIVND (reference sequence). V dropped 1 base and J dropped 1 base, with 22 bases sitting between them. The CDR3 is 19 residues long. The full variable domain, its missing parts supplied by reference TRBV19 and TRBJ1-1, is DGGITQSPKYLFRKEGQNVTLSCEQNLNHDAMYWYRQDPGQGLRLIYYSQIVNDFQKGDIAEGYSVSREKKESFPLTVTSAQKNPTAFYLCASSIVWTRFTSQNTEAFFGQGTRLTVV.

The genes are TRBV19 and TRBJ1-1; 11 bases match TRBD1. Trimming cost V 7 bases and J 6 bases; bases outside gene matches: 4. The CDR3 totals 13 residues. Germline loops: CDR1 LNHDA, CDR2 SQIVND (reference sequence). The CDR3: CASTRTGGPEAFF. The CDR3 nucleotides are TGTGCCAGTACCCGGACAGGGGGCCCTGAAGCTTTCTTT.

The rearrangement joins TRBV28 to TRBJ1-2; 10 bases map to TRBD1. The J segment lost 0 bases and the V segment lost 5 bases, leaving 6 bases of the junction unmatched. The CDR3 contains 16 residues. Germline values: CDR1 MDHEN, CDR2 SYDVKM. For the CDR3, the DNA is TGTGCCAGCAGTGCTTGGACAGGGGGTCCTAACTATGGCTACACCTTC. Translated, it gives CASSAWTGGPNYGYTF.

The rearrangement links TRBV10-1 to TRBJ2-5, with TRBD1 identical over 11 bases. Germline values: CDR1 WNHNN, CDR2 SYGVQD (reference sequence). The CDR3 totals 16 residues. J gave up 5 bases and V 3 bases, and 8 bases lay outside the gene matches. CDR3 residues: CASSDPKDRGQETQYF. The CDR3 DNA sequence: TGCGCCAGCAGTGACCCCAAGGACAGGGGGCAGGAGACCCAGTACTTC.

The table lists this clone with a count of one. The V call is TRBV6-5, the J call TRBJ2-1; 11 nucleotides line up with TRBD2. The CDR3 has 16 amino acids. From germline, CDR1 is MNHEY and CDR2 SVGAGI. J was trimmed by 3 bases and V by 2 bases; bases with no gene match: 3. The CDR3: CASSYRTSGSYNEQFF. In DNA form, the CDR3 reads TGTGCCAGCAGTTACCGAACTAGCGGGAGCTACAATGAGCAGTTCTTC.

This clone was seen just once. CDR3 coding DNA: TGTGCCACCAGCAGAGTGCTAGTTCCAGATACGCAGTATTTT. Translation: CATSRVLVPDTQYF. The chain couples TRBV15 to TRBJ2-3; no firm D call. Germline-derived CDR1 and CDR2 are LNHNV and YYDKDF (reference sequence). There are 14 residues in the CDR3. V shed 1 base and J shed 4 bases, with 9 bases lying between them. Full variable domain (outside the CDR3, taken from reference TRBV15 and TRBJ2-3): DAMVIQNPRYQVTQFGKPVTLSCSQTLNHNVMYWYQQKSSQAPKLLFHYYDKDFNNEADTPDNFQSRRPNTSFCFLDIRSPGLGDTAMYLCATSRVLVPDTQYFGPGTRLTVL.

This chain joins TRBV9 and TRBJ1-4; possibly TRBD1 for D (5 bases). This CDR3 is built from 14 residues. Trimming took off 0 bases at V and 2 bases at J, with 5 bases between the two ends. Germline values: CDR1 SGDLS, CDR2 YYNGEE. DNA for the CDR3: TGTGCCAGCAGCGTAGAGGGGACTAATGAAAAACTGTTTTTT. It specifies CASSVEGTNEKLFF.

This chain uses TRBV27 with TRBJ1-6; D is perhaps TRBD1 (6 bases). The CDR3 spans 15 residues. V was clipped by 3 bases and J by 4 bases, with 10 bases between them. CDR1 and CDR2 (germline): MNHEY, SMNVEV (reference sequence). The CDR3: CASSLDSSYNSPLHF. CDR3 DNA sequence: TGTGCCAGCAGTTTGGACAGCAGTTATAATTCACCCCTCCACTTT.

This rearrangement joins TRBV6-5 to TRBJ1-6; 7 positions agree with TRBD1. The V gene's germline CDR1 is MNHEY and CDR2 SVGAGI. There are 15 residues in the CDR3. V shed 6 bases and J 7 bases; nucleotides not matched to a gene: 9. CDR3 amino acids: CASSRTGSSNSPLHF. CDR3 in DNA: TGTGCCAGCAGCCGGACAGGTTCCTCCAATTCACCCCTCCACTTT.

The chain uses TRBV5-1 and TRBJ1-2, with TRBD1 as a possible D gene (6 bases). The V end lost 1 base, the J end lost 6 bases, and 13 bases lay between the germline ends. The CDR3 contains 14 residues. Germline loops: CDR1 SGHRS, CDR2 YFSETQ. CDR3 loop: CASSLYEQGDGYTF. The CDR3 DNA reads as TGCGCCAGCAGCTTGTATGAACAGGGCGATGGCTACACCTTC.

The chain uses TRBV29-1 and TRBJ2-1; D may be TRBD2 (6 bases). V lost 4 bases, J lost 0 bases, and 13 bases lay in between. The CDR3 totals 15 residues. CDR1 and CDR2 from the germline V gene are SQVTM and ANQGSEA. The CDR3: CSVGVSGSSYNEQFF. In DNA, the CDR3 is TGCAGCGTTGGCGTTAGCGGAAGCTCCTACAATGAGCAGTTCTTC.

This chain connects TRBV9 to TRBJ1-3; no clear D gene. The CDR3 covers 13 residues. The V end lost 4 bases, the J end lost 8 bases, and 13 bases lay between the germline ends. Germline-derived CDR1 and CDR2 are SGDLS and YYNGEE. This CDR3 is CASSPDHGDTIYF. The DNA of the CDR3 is TGTGCCAGCAGCCCCGATCACGGGGACACCATATATTTT.

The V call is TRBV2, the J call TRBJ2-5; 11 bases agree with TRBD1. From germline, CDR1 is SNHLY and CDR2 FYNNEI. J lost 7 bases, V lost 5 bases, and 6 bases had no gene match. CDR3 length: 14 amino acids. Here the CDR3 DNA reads TGTGCCAGCAGTAGGGACAGGGGGTATGGGACCCAGTACTTC. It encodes CASSRDRGYGTQYF.

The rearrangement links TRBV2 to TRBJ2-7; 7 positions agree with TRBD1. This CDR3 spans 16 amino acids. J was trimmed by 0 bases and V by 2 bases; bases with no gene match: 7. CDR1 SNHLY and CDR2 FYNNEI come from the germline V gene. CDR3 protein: CASSEFWTGSSYEQYF. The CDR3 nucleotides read TGTGCCAGCAGTGAATTTTGGACAGGTAGCTCCTACGAGCAGTACTTC.

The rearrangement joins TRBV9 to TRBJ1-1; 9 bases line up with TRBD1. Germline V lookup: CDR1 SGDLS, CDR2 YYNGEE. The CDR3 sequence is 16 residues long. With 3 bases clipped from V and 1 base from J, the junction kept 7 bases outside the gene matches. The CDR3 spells CASSGGTGQGNTEAFF. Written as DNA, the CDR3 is TGTGCCAGCAGCGGAGGGACAGGGCAAGGGAACACTGAAGCTTTCTTT.

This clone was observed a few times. Here the CDR3 DNA reads TGTGCCAGTAGTAGGGGAGAACCTCAAGAGACCCAGTACTTC. It specifies CASSRGEPQETQYF. This chain uses TRBV19 with TRBJ2-5, with D possibly matching TRBD2 (5 bases). V was pared by 4 bases and J by 2 bases, with 11 bases between. The CDR3 length is 14 residues. Germline-derived CDR1 and CDR2 are LNHDA and SQIVND (reference sequence).

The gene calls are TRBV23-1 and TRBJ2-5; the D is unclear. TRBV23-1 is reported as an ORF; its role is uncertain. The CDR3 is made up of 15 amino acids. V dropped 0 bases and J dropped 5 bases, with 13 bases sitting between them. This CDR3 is CASSQSVAGEETQYF. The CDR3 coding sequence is TGCGCCAGCAGTCAATCGGTGGCAGGTGAGGAGACCCAGTACTTC.